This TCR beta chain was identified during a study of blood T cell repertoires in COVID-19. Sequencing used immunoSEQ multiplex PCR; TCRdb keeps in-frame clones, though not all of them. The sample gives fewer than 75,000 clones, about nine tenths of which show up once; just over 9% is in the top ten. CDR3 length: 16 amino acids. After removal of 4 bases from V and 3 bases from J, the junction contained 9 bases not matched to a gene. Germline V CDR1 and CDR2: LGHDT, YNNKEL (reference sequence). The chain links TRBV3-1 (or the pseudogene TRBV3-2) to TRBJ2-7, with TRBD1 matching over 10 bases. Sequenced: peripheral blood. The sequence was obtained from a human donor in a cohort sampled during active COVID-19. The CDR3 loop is CASSLIDGTGDYEQYF. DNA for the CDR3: TGTGCCAGCAGCCTAATCGACGGGACAGGGGACTACGAGCAGTACTTC.